Listed below are T cell receptor beta chains from one sample, sequenced in a study of identical twins. In TCRdb, the 5' RACE reads were re-called with MiXCR into one record per CDR3 protein. Of 700,000 or so distinct CDR3 sequences listed, about 9.4% are singletons. The same data also went into a second study, on yellow fever vaccine responses in identical twins.

Sequencing was performed on PBMCs. The receptor source for this set is a young woman in good health. The CDR3 runs from the conserved cysteine through the conserved F or W.

V,J,CDR3
TRBV10-3,TRBJ2-1,CAISGTGGSEQFF
TRBV11-1,TRBJ2-7,CASSESHFTGPRTYEQYF
TRBV3-1,TRBJ2-7,CASSPGLAREQYF
TRBV6-6,TRBJ1-3,CASRRGEGNTIYF
TRBV3-1,TRBJ1-1,CASSHGQAAFF
TRBV20-1,TRBJ2-1,CSARDGGDYNEQFF
TRBV4-3,TRBJ2-1,CASSQGLLAGVFNEQFF
TRBV27,TRBJ1-1,CASSLSRSRTGAFF
TRBV20-1,TRBJ2-5,CSASWVRETQYF
TRBV20-1,TRBJ2-2,CSAGTGQRELFF
TRBV7-9,TRBJ2-1,CASSHLYRPEQFF
TRBV12-3/TRBV12-4,TRBJ2-4,CASSSPGQGVAKNIQYF
TRBV30,TRBJ2-3,CAWRGWDVTGPTDTQYF
TRBV20-1,TRBJ2-3,CSARIGSTSYTDTQYF
TRBV6-5,TRBJ2-3,CASSYASATTDTQYF
TRBV27,TRBJ2-3,CASSKIGLAGGLTDTQYF
TRBV7-3,TRBJ2-2,CASSFSGTGGVRSGELFF
TRBV20-1,TRBJ2-3,CSAPRTSGSDTQYF
TRBV15,TRBJ2-2,CATTFWASETGELFF
TRBV29-1,TRBJ1-2,CSDMREGQIHTF
TRBV5-1,TRBJ2-5,CASSPRRSQETQYF
TRBV7-9,TRBJ1-1,CASSYREGTEAFF
TRBV3-1,TRBJ2-2,CASSQDSLAGLTGELFF
TRBV9,TRBJ1-5,CASSVGTGHQPQHF
TRBV6-5,TRBJ1-1,CASSYPLLGQLEAFF
TRBV20-1,TRBJ2-1,CSASPTESSYNEQFF
TRBV4-1,TRBJ1-1,CASRRGEDTEAFF